The clone carrying this T cell receptor beta chain was recorded a few times. No antigen is known for it. Across 18 months, stable Graves' hyperthyroidism was marked by no progression to ophthalmopathy. Each patient was aged 18 to 65 and had newly diagnosed hyperthyroidism of under 2 months' duration. Investigators excluded patients with uncontrolled infection, other autoimmune disease, pregnancy or lactation. V was cut by 4 bases and J by 13 bases, with 23 bases left in between. The CDR3 covers 15 residues. Germline V gene sequence: CDR1 SGHVS, CDR2 FQNEAQ. This sample is drawn from a study of T cells in Graves' hyperthyroidism and ophthalmopathy. Study-level results: Blood samples included most of the expanded thyroid clonotypes exceeding 0.001.

Authors of the study amplified TCR beta CDR3 regions from RNA transcripts. TCR CDR3 regions were first amplified by RT-PCR with HTBI primers. From the multiplex PCR reads, TCRdb called clonotypes with MiXCR, one entry per CDR3 protein. The sample lists around 520,000 distinct CDR3 sequences; 14% were seen once. The sequence was obtained from a woman younger than 30 with Graves' hyperthyroidism. Sequenced sample: blood. The gene calls are TRBV7-8 and TRBJ2-4, with D possibly matching TRBD2 (7 bases). The CDR3 DNA reads as TGTGCCAGCAGCTCCGCGACGAACAGGGAGGGAGGACAGTACTTC. It is translated as CASSSATNREGGQYF.